These T cell receptor beta chains were read from a single sample in a study of OX40 agonist ivuxolimab in advanced cancers. Using immunoSEQ multiplex PCR, the repertoire was profiled, and TCRdb retains in-frame clones only, with some absent. This sample has some 25,000 clones, with about 80% found just once. Source: CD4+ or CD8+ T cells sorted from blood, taken in a trial of the OX40 agonist ivuxolimab. The source of these receptors is an adult with an advanced solid tumor such as melanoma, head and neck, liver or kidney cancer. CDR3s include the opening cysteine and the closing phenylalanine or tryptophan.

>TRBV19
CASDRGTYNSPLHF
>TRBV7-9
CASSLAGGFYGYTF
>TRBV4-1
CASSQDAASGGAGQETQYF
>TRBV29-1
CSAERLAGGETQYF
>TRBV9
CASSAHRGQSYEQYF
>TRBV7-6
CASSPLPQGAREQYF
>TRBV30
CAWSEKRVSNQPQHF
>TRBV28
CASRQEKGQVGGYTF
>TRBV7-9
CASSSSGTVHTDTQYF
>TRBV2
CASRTALATTGELFF
>TRBV28
CASSSWGPLQGTTGELFF
>TRBV7-2
CASSFRDTQTAQHF
>TRBV28
CASSPGNQPQHF
>TRBV7-6
CASSRMDRANTGELFF
>TRBV5-4
CASSLGMGGNSPLHF
>TRBV19
CASSRIVQGSYEQYF
>TRBV30
CAWSVRGPGYEKLFF
>TRBV13
CASSGDMEAGELFF
>TRBV6-5
CASSYGGVNTDTQYF
>TRBV9
CASSVEEASYNEQFF
>TRBV5-1
CASSVPGGATGELFF
>TRBV28
CASRRDNQETQYF
>TRBV13
CASSSRTGGKRDNEQFF
>TRBV5-6
CASSLANWGRKTQYF
>TRBV5-3
CARSPGTPMGDEQYF
>TRBV2
CASSHRTSGAQNIQYF
>TRBV2
CASTDRAQYF
>TRBV28
CASRALLDSEAFF